The clone carrying this T cell receptor beta chain was recorded a few times. The antigen remains unidentified. This sample stems from a study of response to subunit inactivated influenza vaccine. Overall study results and limits: Few additional T cells are recruited per seasonal influenza vaccination, authors suggested.

TCRdb redid the calling of the RT-PCR reads with MiXCR, one entry per CDR3 protein. The sample yields 250,000 to 350,000 distinct CDR3 sequences, 22% seen once. The V gene's germline CDR1 is DFQATT and CDR2 SNEGSKA (reference sequence). V was cut by 6 bases and J by 1 base, with 12 bases left in between. The CDR3 contains 14 residues. The chain combines TRBV20-1 with TRBJ1-4, with a tentative D call TRBD1 (6 bases). This sequence was found in a man aged 45-69 years who received an inactivated influenza vaccine. The sequencing used PBMCs from blood, collected 21 months after vaccination. The CDR3 sequence is CSAPWTETNEKLFF. The CDR3 coding sequence is TGCAGTGCACCTTGGACAGAAACTAATGAAAAACTGTTTTTT.